Presented here are 20 T cell receptor beta chains from one specimen sequenced in a study of CD8 T cells in Susac syndrome. An input of about 0.5 to 1 ug of RNA was subjected to reverse transcription using random hexamers. Each CDR3 protein gets one entry after TCRdb re-called the immunoSEQ multiplex PCR reads with MiXCR. The table records roughly 50,000 distinct CDR3 sequences, 93% of them present only once. Sample: CD8+ T cells from PBMCs. Receptors were obtained from a human donor in good health.

This chain joins TRBV2 and TRBJ2-7; a weak D match, TRBD1 (5 bases). Germline lookup yields CDR1 SNHLY and CDR2 FYNNEI. CDR3 length: 12 amino acids. Trimming took 7 bases from V and 3 from J, leaving 10 bases between them. The chain's CDR3 is CASTDSLYEQYF. DNA of the CDR3: TGTGCCAGCACCGACAGCCTCTACGAGCAGTACTTC.

The rearrangement joins TRBV7-9 to TRBJ2-7; the match to TRBD2 covers 9 bases. The CDR3 is 13 residues long. The J segment lost 2 bases and the V segment lost 6 bases, leaving 2 bases of the junction unmatched. The germline gives CDR1 SEHNR, CDR2 FQNEAQ (reference sequence). CDR3 loop: CASRREGPYEQYF. The CDR3 DNA is TGTGCCAGCAGGCGGGAGGGCCCCTACGAGCAGTACTTC.

The V and J genes are TRBV1 and TRBJ2-1; no DNA check was done on the table's D call, TRBD2. TRBV1 is tagged as a pseudogene. The CDR3 is 17 amino acids. The CDR3 loop reads CTSSQGALSGPNNEQFF. CDR3 DNA sequence: TGCACCAGCAGCCAAGGGGCCCTTAGCGGGCCAAACAATGAGCAGTTCTTC.

The V and J genes are TRBV28 and TRBJ2-7; the match to TRBD2 covers 9 bases. CDR3 length: 14 amino acids. Germline V gives CDR1 MDHEN, CDR2 SYDVKM. Trimming removed 8 bases from V and 3 bases from J; junction bases left unmatched: 8. The CDR3 DNA reads TGTGCCAGCGCCGATGGACTAGCGAACTACGAGCAGTACTTC. This translates into CASADGLANYEQYF.

The J gene is TRBJ1-3, the V gene TRBV5-6; 7 nucleotides match TRBD1. The germline CDR1 and CDR2 sequences are SGHDT and YYEEEE. The CDR3 has 16 amino acids. V gave up 3 bases and J gave up 2 bases; unmatched junction bases: 8. The CDR3 protein is CASSSVTGEPGNTIYF. The DNA for the CDR3 is TGTGCCAGCAGCTCTGTAACAGGGGAGCCTGGAAACACCATATATTTT.

The chain is built from TRBV5-6 and TRBJ1-2; 8 bases map to TRBD1. In germline, CDR1 is SGHDT, CDR2 YYEEEE. There are 14 residues in the CDR3. The V segment lost 0 bases and the J segment 2 bases; nucleotides outside the gene matches: 0. CDR3 sequence (DNA): TGTGCCAGCAGCTTGGGACAGGGGAACTATGGCTACACCTTC. Protein: CASSLGQGNYGYTF.

The chain carries TRBV11-1 and TRBJ2-3; 14 bases agree with TRBD2. CDR1 is SGHAT and CDR2 is FQDESV in the germline V gene (reference sequence). The trim removed 3 bases at V and 2 bases at J, leaving 13 bases unmatched. The CDR3 is 20 residues long. The CDR3 nucleotides are TGTGCCAGCAGCTTCCCGGGACTAGCGGGAGAAGGGGGCCACACAGATACGCAGTATTTT. Protein sequence: CASSFPGLAGEGGHTDTQYF.

The chain links TRBV2 to TRBJ1-1; weak D call: TRBD1 (5 bases). The CDR3 length is 12 residues. V lost 3 bases and J lost 11, with 13 bases in between. Germline V CDR1 and CDR2: SNHLY, FYNNEI. The chain's CDR3 is CASSDRVLGAFF. DNA of the CDR3: TGTGCCAGCAGTGACAGGGTTCTGGGGGCTTTCTTT.

V is TRBV29-1 and J is TRBJ1-2, with D perhaps matching TRBD1 (6 bases). This CDR3 contains 16 residues. Trimming left V 0 bases short and J 8 bases short, with 22 bases between. The germline V gene encodes CDR1 SQVTM and CDR2 ANQGSEA. As DNA, the CDR3 is TGCAGCGTTGAAGAGATTACAGGCAGGGGAATGGACGGCTACACCTTC. Its protein is CSVEEITGRGMDGYTF.

V usage is TRBV27 and J usage is TRBJ2-5; D unresolved. The V and J ends lost 4 bases and 1 base respectively, with 4 bases between them. The germline V gene has CDR1 MNHEY and CDR2 SMNVEV (reference sequence). The length of the CDR3 is 12 residues. The CDR3 coding sequence is TGTGCCAGCAGTTCAACCCAAGAGACCCAGTACTTC. Translation gives CASSSTQETQYF.

The chain couples TRBV7-6 to TRBJ2-3; D unclear. Between the trimmed V and J ends, which lost 4 bases and 1 base, there was a span of 9 bases. CDR3 length: 14 residues. Germline assignment: CDR1 SGHVS and CDR2 FNYEAQ. The CDR3 region is CASSSYRGTDTQYF. The CDR3 DNA sequence: TGTGCCAGCAGCTCCTACCGCGGCACAGATACGCAGTATTTT.

The chain carries TRBV13 and TRBJ2-7; D ambiguous. Germline values: CDR1 PRHDT, CDR2 FYEKMQ (reference sequence). The CDR3 contains 14 residues. V shed 4 bases and J shed 3 bases, with 13 bases lying between them. The CDR3 spells CASSSRVISYEQYF. CDR3 in DNA: TGTGCCAGCAGCTCCAGAGTGATAAGCTACGAGCAGTACTTC.

The chain uses TRBV5-4 and TRBJ2-1; D is uncertain. CDR1 is SGHNT and CDR2 is YYREEE in the germline V gene (reference sequence). V lost 2 bases and J 8 bases, leaving 5 bases between the germline ends. This CDR3 is built from 11 residues. CDR3 region: CASSFLDEQFF. The DNA of the CDR3 is TGTGCCAGCAGCTTCTTGGATGAGCAGTTCTTC.

J is TRBJ2-7 and V is TRBV28, with 9 bases identical to TRBD2. Germline-derived CDR1 and CDR2 are MDHEN and SYDVKM. J lost 6 bases, V lost 2 bases, and 11 bases had no gene match. The CDR3 spans 16 residues. The DNA for the CDR3 is TGTGCCAGCAGTTTAGTGGCGTTAGCGGGAGAAGGCGAGCAGTACTTC. Translating gives CASSLVALAGEGEQYF.

The chain recombines TRBV2 with TRBJ2-7, with D tentatively TRBD1 (6 bases). In germline, CDR1 is SNHLY, CDR2 FYNNEI. Trimming stripped 2 bases from V and 3 bases from J, with 8 bases between. This CDR3 comprises 13 residues. CDR3 bases: TGTGCCAGCAGTGAACTGACAGGCTACGAGCAGTACTTC. The encoded protein is CASSELTGYEQYF.

The chain's CDR3 is CASSQETTGNSYEQYF. As DNA, the CDR3 is TGCGCCAGCAGCCAAGAGACGACAGGGAACTCCTACGAGCAGTACTTC. The chain links TRBV4-1 to TRBJ2-7; 7 bases fit TRBD1. Germline V lookup: CDR1 MGHRA, CDR2 YSYEKL. The CDR3 consists of 16 residues. V gave up 0 bases and J gave up 0 bases; unmatched junction bases: 5.

The rearrangement links TRBV2 to TRBJ2-7, with 8 nucleotides matching TRBD2. CDR3 length: 15 amino acids. V gave up 3 bases and J gave up 1 base; unmatched junction bases: 5. The germline CDR1 and CDR2 sequences are SNHLY and FYNNEI. This CDR3 reads CASSERAGESYEQYF. Written as DNA, the CDR3 is TGTGCCAGCAGTGAGAGAGCGGGAGAGTCCTACGAGCAGTACTTC.

The J gene is TRBJ1-5, the V gene TRBV5-1; D gene uncertain. Trimming shortened V by 2 bases and J by 1 base, and 10 bases separated the two germline ends. The CDR3 consists of 15 residues. Germline V lookup: CDR1 SGHRS, CDR2 YFSETQ. CDR3 amino acids: CASSLNGGSNQPQHF. The DNA of the CDR3 is TGCGCCAGCAGCTTAAACGGTGGAAGCAATCAGCCCCAGCATTTT.

V and J are TRBV29-1 and TRBJ1-4; D uncertain. This CDR3 has 13 amino acids. The V gene's germline CDR1 is SQVTM and CDR2 ANQGSEA. The V end lost 4 bases, the J end lost 0 bases, and 6 bases lay between the germline ends. The CDR3 is CSVAKATNEKLFF. In DNA, the CDR3 is TGCAGCGTTGCCAAGGCAACTAATGAAAAACTGTTTTTT.

The genes are TRBV6-1 and TRBJ1-5; 8 bases map to TRBD1. V lost 4 bases, J lost 7 bases, and 3 bases stayed unmatched. Germline V lookup: CDR1 MNHNS, CDR2 SASEGT. The CDR3 consists of 13 residues. Here the CDR3 DNA reads TGTGCCAGCAGTGCTCCAGGGGGCCAGCCCCAGCATTTT. Translating it yields CASSAPGGQPQHF.